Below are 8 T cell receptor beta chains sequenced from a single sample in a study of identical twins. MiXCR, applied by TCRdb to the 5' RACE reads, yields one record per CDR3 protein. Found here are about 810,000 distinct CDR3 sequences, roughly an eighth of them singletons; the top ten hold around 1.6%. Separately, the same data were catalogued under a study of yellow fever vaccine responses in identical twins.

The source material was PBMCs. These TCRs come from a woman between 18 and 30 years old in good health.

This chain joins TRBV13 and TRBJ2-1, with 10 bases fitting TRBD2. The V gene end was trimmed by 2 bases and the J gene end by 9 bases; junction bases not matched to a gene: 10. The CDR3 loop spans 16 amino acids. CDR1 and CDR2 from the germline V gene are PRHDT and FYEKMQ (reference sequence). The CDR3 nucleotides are TGTGCCAGCAGCTTAAGGGCTAGCGGGAGTTCGGCTGAGCAGTTCTTC. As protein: CASSLRASGSSAEQFF. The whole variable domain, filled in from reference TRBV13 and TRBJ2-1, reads AAGVIQSPRHLIKEKRETATLKCYPIPRHDTVYWYQQGPGQDPQFLISFYEKMQSDKGSIPDRFSAQQFSDYHSELNMSSLELGDSALYFCASSLRASGSSAEQFFGPGTRLTVL.

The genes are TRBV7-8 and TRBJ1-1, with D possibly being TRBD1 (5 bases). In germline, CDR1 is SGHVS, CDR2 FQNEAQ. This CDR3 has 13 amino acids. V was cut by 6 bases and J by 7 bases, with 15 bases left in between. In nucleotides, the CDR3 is TGTGCCAGCAGTTCAAGTACAGGACGTGAAGCTTTCTTT. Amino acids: CASSSSTGREAFF. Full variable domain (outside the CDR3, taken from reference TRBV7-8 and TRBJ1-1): GAGVSQSPRYKVAKRGQDVALRCDPISGHVSLFWYQQALGQGPEFLTYFQNEAQLDKSGLPSDRFFAERPEGSVSTLKIQRTQQEDSAVYLCASSSSTGREAFFGQGTRLTVV.

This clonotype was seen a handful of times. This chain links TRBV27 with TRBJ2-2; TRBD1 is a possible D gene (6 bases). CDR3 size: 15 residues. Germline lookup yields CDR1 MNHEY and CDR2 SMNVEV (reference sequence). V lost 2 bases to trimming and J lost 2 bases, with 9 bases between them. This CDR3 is CASSLRQVNTGELFF. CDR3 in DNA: TGTGCCAGCAGTTTACGACAGGTCAACACCGGGGAGCTGTTTTTT.

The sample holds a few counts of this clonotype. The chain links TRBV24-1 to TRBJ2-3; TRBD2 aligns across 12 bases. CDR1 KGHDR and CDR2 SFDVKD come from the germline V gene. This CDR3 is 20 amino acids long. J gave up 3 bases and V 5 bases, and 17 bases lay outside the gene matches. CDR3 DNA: TGTGCCACCAGTGGCCCGAGTCGTCTAGCGGGGGGGAAGGGGACAGATACGCAGTATTTT. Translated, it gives CATSGPSRLAGGKGTDTQYF.

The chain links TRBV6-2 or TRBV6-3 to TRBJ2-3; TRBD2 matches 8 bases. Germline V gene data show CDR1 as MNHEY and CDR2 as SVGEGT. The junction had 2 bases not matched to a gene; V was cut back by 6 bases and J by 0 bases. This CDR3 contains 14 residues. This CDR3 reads CASSGGASTDTQYF. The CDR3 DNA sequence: TGTGCCAGCAGCGGGGGGGCCAGCACAGATACGCAGTATTTT.

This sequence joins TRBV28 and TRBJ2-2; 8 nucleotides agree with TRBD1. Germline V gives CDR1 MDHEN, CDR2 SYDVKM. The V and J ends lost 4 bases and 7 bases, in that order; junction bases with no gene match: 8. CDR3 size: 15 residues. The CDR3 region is CASSYGQGVGGELFF. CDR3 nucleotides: TGTGCCAGCAGTTACGGACAGGGAGTAGGCGGGGAGCTGTTTTTT.

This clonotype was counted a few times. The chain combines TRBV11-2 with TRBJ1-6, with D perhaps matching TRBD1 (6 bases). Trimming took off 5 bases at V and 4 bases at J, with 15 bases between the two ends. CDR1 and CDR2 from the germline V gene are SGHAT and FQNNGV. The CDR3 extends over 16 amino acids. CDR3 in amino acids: CASSPRRQGYNSPLHF. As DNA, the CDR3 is TGTGCCAGCAGCCCACGAAGGCAGGGGTATAATTCACCCCTCCACTTT.

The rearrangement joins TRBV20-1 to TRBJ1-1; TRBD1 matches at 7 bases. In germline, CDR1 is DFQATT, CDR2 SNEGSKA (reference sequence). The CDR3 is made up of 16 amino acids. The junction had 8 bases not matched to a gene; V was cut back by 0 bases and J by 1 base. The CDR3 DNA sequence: TGCAGTGCTAGAGATGTGAAGGGGGCGAGGAACACTGAAGCTTTCTTT. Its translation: CSARDVKGARNTEAFF.